One sample yielded the 19 T cell receptor beta chains listed below, sequenced in a study of T-cell memory formation after mild COVID-19. TCRdb reprocessed the 5' RACE reads with MiXCR, giving one entry per CDR3 protein. The sample has some 100,000 distinct CDR3 sequences; 11% are singletons. The sequenced sample was PBMCs or a T cell subset sorted from them (not recorded which). These receptors were collected from a man aged 18 to 30 who had mild COVID-19 (a few samples of this study predate the infection). Cell type and time point are not known.

This clonotype was found a few times. The chain uses TRBV4-1 and TRBJ1-5; a possible D gene is TRBD1 (5 bases). Deletions cut 3 bases from V and 4 bases from J, with 16 bases between. Germline CDR1 is MGHRA and CDR2 is YSYEKL. The CDR3 totals 16 residues. The CDR3 reads CASSQIGRGKNQPQHF. CDR3 bases: TGCGCCAGCAGCCAGATTGGTCGGGGGAAGAATCAGCCCCAGCATTTT.

The chain recombines TRBV9 with TRBJ1-6, with no clear D. The CDR3 consists of 14 residues. V was shortened by 0 bases and J by 10 bases, with 11 bases between the two germline ends. Per germline, CDR1 SGDLS and CDR2 YYNGEE. The CDR3 loop reads CASSVARQESPLHF. Written as DNA, the CDR3 is TGTGCCAGCAGCGTAGCTCGACAAGAATCACCCCTCCACTTT.

This clonotype has more than one count but fewer than ten. The V call is TRBV4-1, the J call TRBJ2-2, with a possible D match to TRBD1 (6 bases). Trimming removed 4 bases at V and 6 bases at J, with 18 bases between. Germline values: CDR1 MGHRA, CDR2 YSYEKL. This CDR3 spans 16 amino acids. The CDR3: CASSLTNTGGPGELFF. CDR3 nucleotides: TGCGCCAGCAGCCTAACTAATACTGGGGGCCCCGGGGAGCTGTTTTTT.

This clonotype came up a few times. The chain recombines TRBV25-1 with TRBJ2-1; D is tentatively TRBD1 or TRBD2 (5 bases each). V was trimmed by 6 bases and J by 6 bases, leaving 18 bases between them. The CDR3 has 15 amino acids. Germline V gene data show CDR1 as MGHDK and CDR2 as SYGVNS. CDR3 DNA sequence: TGTGCCAGCAGCTACGGACCGGGACGCCCCAATGAGCAGTTCTTC. It translates to CASSYGPGRPNEQFF.

This clonotype was observed at least ten times. V is TRBV7-8 and J is TRBJ1-1; D not certain. The CDR3 length is 18 residues. Germline CDR1 SGHVS, CDR2 FQNEAQ. V was shortened by 7 bases and J by 4 bases, with 28 bases between the two germline ends. The CDR3 coding sequence is TGTGCCAGCACCCTCTCCTCCCAGAGAATTCAAAAGACCACTGAAGCTTTCTTT. Protein product: CASTLSSQRIQKTTEAFF.

The J gene is TRBJ2-1, the V gene TRBV4-3; D not resolved. V was shortened by 1 base and J by 12 bases, with 13 bases between the two germline ends. CDR3 length equals 13 residues. CDR1 and CDR2 from the germline V gene are LGHNA and YSLEER. The CDR3 bases are TGCGCCAGCAGCCAAGTGGGGTTTCTTGGGCAGTTCTTC. It codes for CASSQVGFLGQFF.

V gene TRBV7-2 combines with J gene TRBJ2-5; D may be TRBD2 (6 bases). Germline V CDR1 and CDR2: SGHTA, FQGNSA. V lost 2 bases, J lost 2 bases, and 6 bases lay in between. The CDR3 has 13 residues. The CDR3 protein is CASSLRGQETQYF. DNA for the CDR3: TGTGCCAGCAGCTTACGGGGGCAAGAGACCCAGTACTTC. Filled out from reference TRBV7-2 and TRBJ2-5, the complete variable domain reads GAGVSQSPSNKVTEKGKDVELRCDPISGHTALYWYRQSLGQGLEFLIYFQGNSAPDKSGLPSDRFSAERTGGSVSTLTIQRTQQEDSAVYLCASSLRGQETQYFGPGTRLLVL.

The chain has TRBV20-1 and TRBJ1-1; D is uncertain. Trimming took 0 bases from V and 8 from J, leaving 10 bases between them. The CDR3 contains 12 residues. Germline V gene sequence: CDR1 DFQATT, CDR2 SNEGSKA (reference sequence). The CDR3 loop reads CSARDTKGEAFF. In DNA form, the CDR3 reads TGCAGTGCTAGAGATACGAAAGGCGAAGCTTTCTTT.

V is TRBV6-1 and J is TRBJ1-1; 9 bases are a match to TRBD1. The CDR3 runs 13 residues. Germline assignment: CDR1 MNHNS and CDR2 SASEGT. V was pared by 7 bases and J by 7 bases, with 7 bases of the junction left unmatched. The CDR3 loop is CASTGTGLNEAFF. Written as DNA, the CDR3 is TGTGCCAGCACCGGGACAGGGTTAAATGAAGCTTTCTTT.

This clonotype was observed a few times. This chain uses TRBV4-2 with TRBJ1-4; possible D gene TRBD1, 6 bases. The germline V gene has CDR1 LGHNA and CDR2 YNFKEQ. The CDR3 sequence is 14 residues long. V was clipped by 4 bases and J by 6 bases, with 12 bases between them. The CDR3 DNA sequence: TGTGCCAGCAGCCCGGGGGGGGCCGATGAAAAACTGTTTTTT. Its protein product is CASSPGGADEKLFF.

The chain recombines TRBV4-3 with TRBJ2-3, with 9 bases identical to TRBD2. The germline gives CDR1 LGHNA, CDR2 YSLEER. CDR3 length: 16 amino acids. Trimming removed 0 bases from V and 0 bases from J; junction bases left unmatched: 1. The DNA of the CDR3 is TGCGCCAGCAGCCAAGACCTAGCGGGGAGCACAGATACGCAGTATTTT. This gives the protein CASSQDLAGSTDTQYF.

The chain recombines TRBV7-2 with TRBJ2-6; TRBD1 might be the D (5 bases). V was cut by 7 bases and J by 3 bases, with 13 bases left in between. This CDR3 contains 15 residues. In germline, CDR1 is SGHTA, CDR2 FQGNSA. The chain's CDR3 is CASTNEGVGANVLTF. The CDR3 nucleotides are TGTGCCAGCACAAATGAAGGGGTTGGGGCCAACGTCCTGACTTTC. Full variable domain (rest looked up from reference TRBV7-2 and TRBJ2-6): GAGVSQSPSNKVTEKGKDVELRCDPISGHTALYWYRQSLGQGLEFLIYFQGNSAPDKSGLPSDRFSAERTGGSVSTLTIQRTQQEDSAVYLCASTNEGVGANVLTFGAGSRLTVL.

The V call is TRBV11-2, the J call TRBJ2-7; D unresolved. CDR3 size: 16 residues. The V and J ends lost 5 bases and 0 bases respectively, with 17 bases between them. Per germline, CDR1 SGHAT and CDR2 FQNNGV. Here the CDR3 reads CASSQRKFVSSYEQYF. CDR3 sequence (DNA): TGTGCCAGCAGCCAACGCAAGTTTGTCAGCTCCTACGAGCAGTACTTC.

CDR3 amino acids: CASSTTLSEQFF. The CDR3 region has the DNA TGTGCCAGCAGCACTACCCTAAGCGAGCAGTTCTTC. This rearrangement joins TRBV7-2 to TRBJ2-1; D not resolved. Germline loops: CDR1 SGHTA, CDR2 FQGNSA. The CDR3 is 12 residues long. V lost 5 bases to trimming and J lost 10 bases, with 12 bases between them.

This chain connects TRBV5-1 to TRBJ2-3, with D maybe TRBD2 (6 bases). The germline V and J ends were trimmed by 0 bases and 2 bases, with 10 bases remaining between them. The V gene's germline CDR1 is SGHRS and CDR2 YFSETQ. The CDR3 length is 15 residues. In nucleotides, the CDR3 is TGCGCCAGCAGCTTGGAGGGACTCACCACAGATACGCAGTATTTT. This encodes CASSLEGLTTDTQYF. Combining the CDR3 with reference TRBV5-1 and TRBJ2-3 gives the whole variable domain KAGVTQTPRYLIKTRGQQVTLSCSPISGHRSVSWYQQTPGQGLQFLFEYFSETQRNKGNFPGRFSGRQFSNSRSEMNVSTLELGDSALYLCASSLEGLTTDTQYFGPGTRLTVL.

This clonotype has a handful of counts. V is TRBV4-2 and J is TRBJ2-3; D possibly corresponds to TRBD2 (5 bases). Germline V lookup: CDR1 LGHNA, CDR2 YNFKEQ. CDR3 length: 15 residues. V lost 1 base and J 6 bases, leaving 14 bases between the germline ends. CDR3 sequence: CASSQGSGLFDTQYF. CDR3 DNA: TGTGCCAGCAGCCAAGGGAGCGGTTTGTTCGATACGCAGTATTTT.

The rearrangement links TRBV2 to TRBJ2-3, with unresolved D. The CDR3 loop spans 16 amino acids. Germline values: CDR1 SNHLY, CDR2 FYNNEI. V shed 7 bases and J shed 0 bases, with 17 bases lying between them. CDR3 residues: CASTKRIQSSTDTQYF. The CDR3 DNA sequence: TGTGCCAGCACCAAAAGGATTCAGTCCAGCACAGATACGCAGTATTTT.

In its sample, this clonotype was seen many times. The gene calls are TRBV6-4 and TRBJ2-3; 10 bases map to TRBD2. V shed 4 bases and J 1 base; nucleotides not matched to a gene: 2. The CDR3 has 15 amino acids. Germline-derived CDR1 and CDR2 are MRHNA and SNTAGT. The CDR3 DNA follows: TGTGCCAGCAGTGCAACTAGCGGGGGCACAGATACGCAGTATTTT. Its translation is CASSATSGGTDTQYF.

This clonotype was found a few times. The rearrangement links TRBV5-1 to TRBJ2-1; 11 bases match TRBD1. The CDR3 contains 13 residues. The germline V gene encodes CDR1 SGHRS and CDR2 YFSETQ. Trimming removed 3 bases from V and 8 bases from J; junction bases left unmatched: 1. CDR3 in amino acids: CASSWTGGDEQFF. The CDR3 DNA follows: TGCGCCAGCAGCTGGACAGGGGGCGATGAGCAGTTCTTC. The full variable domain, rest sourced from reference TRBV5-1 and TRBJ2-1, is KAGVTQTPRYLIKTRGQQVTLSCSPISGHRSVSWYQQTPGQGLQFLFEYFSETQRNKGNFPGRFSGRQFSNSRSEMNVSTLELGDSALYLCASSWTGGDEQFFGPGTRLTVL.